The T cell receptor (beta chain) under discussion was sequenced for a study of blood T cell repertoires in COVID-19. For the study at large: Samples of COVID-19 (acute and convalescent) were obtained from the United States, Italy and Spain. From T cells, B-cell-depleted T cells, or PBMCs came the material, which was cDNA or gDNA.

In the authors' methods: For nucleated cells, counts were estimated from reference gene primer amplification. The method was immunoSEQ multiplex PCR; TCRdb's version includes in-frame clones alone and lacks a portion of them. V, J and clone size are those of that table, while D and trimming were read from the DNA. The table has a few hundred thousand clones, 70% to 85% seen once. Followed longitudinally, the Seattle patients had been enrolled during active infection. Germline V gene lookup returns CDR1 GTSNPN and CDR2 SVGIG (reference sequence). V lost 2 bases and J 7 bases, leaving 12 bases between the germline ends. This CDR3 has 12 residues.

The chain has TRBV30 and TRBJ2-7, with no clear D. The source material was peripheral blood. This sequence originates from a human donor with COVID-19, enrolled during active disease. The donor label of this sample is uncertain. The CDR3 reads CAWSPDWIEQYF. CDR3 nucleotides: TGTGCCTGGAGTCCCGACTGGATAGAGCAGTACTTC.